This TCR beta chain derives from a study of T-cell reconstitution after alpha-beta-depleted transplantation in children. Broader study findings: Expanded graft clones, several hundred of them, were reportedly the source of alpha-beta T cells about two months after transplant. Elevated TCRbeta diversity at day 60 was traced, in some patients, to surviving recipient T cells and thymic progenitors. By one year post-transplant, T-cell counts and diversity largely arose from T cells that were newly produced.

This clonotype has just a few counts. The target antigen is unknown. The CDR3 length is 15 residues. Germline assignment: CDR1 LGHNA and CDR2 YSLEER. The V gene lost 0 bases and the J gene lost 4 bases, with 9 bases spanning the gap. For TCRbeta, the library was prepared with unique molecular identifiers. TCRdb itself ran the PCR reads through MiXCR, one entry per CDR3 protein. The sample has about 580,000 distinct CDR3 sequences; 23% are singletons. This sample comprised PBMCs, mostly from graft donor cells, obtained 360 days after TCRalphabeta/CD19-depleted stem cell transplant. This receptor was taken from a boy less than two years old who had a stem cell transplant for acute myeloid leukemia, so the T cells may come from the graft donor. The V gene is TRBV4-3, the J gene TRBJ2-2; the D call may be TRBD1 or TRBD2 (5 bases each). The DNA of the CDR3 is TGCGCCAGCAGCCAAGACGGGGCCGGCACCGGGGAGCTGTTTTTT. This translates into CASSQDGAGTGELFF.